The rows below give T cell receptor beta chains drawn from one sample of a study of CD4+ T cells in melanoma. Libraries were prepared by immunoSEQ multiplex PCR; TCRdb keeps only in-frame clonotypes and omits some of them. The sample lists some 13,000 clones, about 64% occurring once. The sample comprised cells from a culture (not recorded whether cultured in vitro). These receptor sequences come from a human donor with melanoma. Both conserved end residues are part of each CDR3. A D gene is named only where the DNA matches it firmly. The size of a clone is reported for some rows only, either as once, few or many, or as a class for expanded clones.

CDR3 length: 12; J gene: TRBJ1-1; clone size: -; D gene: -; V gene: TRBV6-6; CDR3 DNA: TGTGCCAGCACGGGGGGGAGGCCTGAAGCTTTCTTT; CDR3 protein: CASTGGRPEAFF
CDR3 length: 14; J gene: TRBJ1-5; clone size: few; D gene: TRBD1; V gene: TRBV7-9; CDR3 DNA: TGTGCCAGCGCCCGCGGACAGGCGGGGCAGCCCCAGCATTTT; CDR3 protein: CASARGQAGQPQHF
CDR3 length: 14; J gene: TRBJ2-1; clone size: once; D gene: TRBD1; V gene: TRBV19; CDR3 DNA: TGTGCCAGTAGTAGACAGGGGCGGCGGGATGAGCAGTTCTTC; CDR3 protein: CASSRQGRRDEQFF
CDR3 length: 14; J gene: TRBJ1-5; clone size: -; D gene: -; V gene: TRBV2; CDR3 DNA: TGTGCCAGCAAAGGGCCAGGGGGCAATCAGCCCCAGCATTTT; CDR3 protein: CASKGPGGNQPQHF
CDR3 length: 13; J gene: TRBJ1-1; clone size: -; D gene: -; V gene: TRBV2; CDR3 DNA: TGTGCCAGCAGTGAAGACGGTAACACTGAAGCTTTCTTT; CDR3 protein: CASSEDGNTEAFF
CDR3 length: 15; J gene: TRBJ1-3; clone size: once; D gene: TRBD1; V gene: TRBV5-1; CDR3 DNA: TGCGCCAGCAGCGACGACAGGGGGCAGGGAAACACCATATATTTT; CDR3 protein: CASSDDRGQGNTIYF
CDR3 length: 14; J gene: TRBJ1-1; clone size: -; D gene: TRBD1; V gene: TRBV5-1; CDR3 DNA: TGCGCCAGCAGCTTGGAGGGGGCCAACACTGAAGCTTTCTTT; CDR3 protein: CASSLEGANTEAFF
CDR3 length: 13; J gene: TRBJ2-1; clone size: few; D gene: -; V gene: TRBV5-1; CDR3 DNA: TGCGCCAGCAGCTTAGGAATCTACAATGAGCAGTTCTTC; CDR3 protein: CASSLGIYNEQFF
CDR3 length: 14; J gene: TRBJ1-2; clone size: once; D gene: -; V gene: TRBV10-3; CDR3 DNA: TGTGCCATCAGTGGGCTCCGGGAAAGCTATGGCTACACCTTC; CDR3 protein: CAISGLRESYGYTF
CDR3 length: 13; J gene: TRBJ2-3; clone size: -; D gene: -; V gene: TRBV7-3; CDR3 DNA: TGTGCCAGCAGCTCCATCCCCGCAGATACGCAGTATTTT; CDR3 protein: CASSSIPADTQYF
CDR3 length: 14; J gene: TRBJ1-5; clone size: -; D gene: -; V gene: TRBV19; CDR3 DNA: TGTGCCAGTAGTAGGGCCGTAGACAATCAGCCCCAGCATTTT; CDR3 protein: CASSRAVDNQPQHF
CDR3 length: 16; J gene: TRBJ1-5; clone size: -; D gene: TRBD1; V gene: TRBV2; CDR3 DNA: TGTGCCAGCTCCCCCAGGGGGCGCTTCGGAGATCAGCCCCAGCATTTT; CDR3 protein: CASSPRGRFGDQPQHF
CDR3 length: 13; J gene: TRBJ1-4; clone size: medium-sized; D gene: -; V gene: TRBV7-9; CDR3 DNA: TGTGCCAGCAGCGACGCCGGGGCCGGAAAACTGTTTTTT; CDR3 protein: CASSDAGAGKLFF
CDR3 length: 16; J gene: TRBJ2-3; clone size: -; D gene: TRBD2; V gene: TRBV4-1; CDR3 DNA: TGCGCCAGCAGCCAAGTCGGACTAGCCAACACAGATACGCAGTATTTT; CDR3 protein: CASSQVGLANTDTQYF
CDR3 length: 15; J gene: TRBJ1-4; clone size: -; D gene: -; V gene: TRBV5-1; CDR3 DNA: TGCGCCAGCAGCCCGGGTGGGAAAATCGAGGAAAAACTGTTTTTT; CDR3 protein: CASSPGGKIEEKLFF
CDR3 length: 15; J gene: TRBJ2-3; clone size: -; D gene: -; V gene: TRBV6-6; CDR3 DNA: TGTGCCAGCAGTTACCGGACTGGCAGCACAGATACGCAGTATTTT; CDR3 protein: CASSYRTGSTDTQYF
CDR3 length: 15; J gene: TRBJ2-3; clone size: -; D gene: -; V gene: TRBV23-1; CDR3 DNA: TGCGCCAGCAGTCAGGCAGGGGCCTACACAGATACGCAGTATTTT; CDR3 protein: CASSQAGAYTDTQYF
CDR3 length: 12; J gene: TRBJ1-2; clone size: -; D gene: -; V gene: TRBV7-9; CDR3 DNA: TGTGCCAGCAGCTTGGCGGGATGGCGGTACACCTTC; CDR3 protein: CASSLAGWRYTF
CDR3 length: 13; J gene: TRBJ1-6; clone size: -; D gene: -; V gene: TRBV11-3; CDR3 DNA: TGTGCCAGCAGCTTAGATCTGAATTCACCCCTCCACTTT; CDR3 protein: CASSLDLNSPLHF
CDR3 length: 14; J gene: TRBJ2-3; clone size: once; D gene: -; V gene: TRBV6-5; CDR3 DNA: TGTGCCAGCAGCTTGGTCGGGTTCACAGATACGCAGTATTTT; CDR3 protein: CASSLVGFTDTQYF
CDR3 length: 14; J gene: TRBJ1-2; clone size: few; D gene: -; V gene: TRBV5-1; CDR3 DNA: TGCGCCAGCAGCTTGGACGGGGGACCCTATGGCTACACCTTC; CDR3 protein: CASSLDGGPYGYTF
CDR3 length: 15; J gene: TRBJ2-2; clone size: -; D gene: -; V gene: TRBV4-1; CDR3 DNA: TGCGCCAGCAGCGACCCGGGGCTTGGCGCCGGGGAGCTGTTTTTT; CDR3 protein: CASSDPGLGAGELFF
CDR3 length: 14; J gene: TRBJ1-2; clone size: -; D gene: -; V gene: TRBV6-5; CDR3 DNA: TGTGCCAGCAGTTTTGGTTTTGAAGGGGTCGGCTACACCTTC; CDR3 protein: CASSFGFEGVGYTF
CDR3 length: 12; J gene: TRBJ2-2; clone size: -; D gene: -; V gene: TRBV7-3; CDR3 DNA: TGTGCCAGCAGCTATAAGGCCGGGGAGCTGTTTTTT; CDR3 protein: CASSYKAGELFF
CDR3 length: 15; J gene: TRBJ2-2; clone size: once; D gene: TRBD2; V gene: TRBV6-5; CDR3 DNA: TGTGCCAGCAGTACGCGGGGGGCCCCGCCGGGGGAGCTGTTTTTT; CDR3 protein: CASSTRGAPPGELFF
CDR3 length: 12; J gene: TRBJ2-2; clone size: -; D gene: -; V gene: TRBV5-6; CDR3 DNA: TGTGCCAGCAGCTTGGTTTCCGGGGAGCTGTTTTTT; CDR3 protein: CASSLVSGELFF
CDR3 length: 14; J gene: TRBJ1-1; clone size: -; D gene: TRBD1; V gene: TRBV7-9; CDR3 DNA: TGTGCCAGCAGCTCACAGGGGGATAGCGGTGAAGCTTTCTTT; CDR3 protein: CASSSQGDSGEAFF
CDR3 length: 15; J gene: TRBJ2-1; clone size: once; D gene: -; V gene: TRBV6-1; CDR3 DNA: TGTGCCAGCAGACAGGGACCTAACGAATACAATGAGCAGTTCTTC; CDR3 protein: CASRQGPNEYNEQFF
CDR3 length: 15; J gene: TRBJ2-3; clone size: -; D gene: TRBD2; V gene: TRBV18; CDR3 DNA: TGTGCCAGCTCGCCTCTAGCGGGGATCCCTGATACGCAGTATTTT; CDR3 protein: CASSPLAGIPDTQYF
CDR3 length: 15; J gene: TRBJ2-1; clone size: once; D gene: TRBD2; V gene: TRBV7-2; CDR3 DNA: TGTGCCAGCAGCTTAAGGCGCGGGGGGAGCAGTGAGCAGTTCTTC; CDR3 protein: CASSLRRGGSSEQFF
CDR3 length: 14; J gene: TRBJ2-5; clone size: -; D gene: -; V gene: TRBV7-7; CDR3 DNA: TGTGCCAGCAGCTCGGGACGGCTGTCATTGACCCAGTACTTC; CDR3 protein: CASSSGRLSLTQYF
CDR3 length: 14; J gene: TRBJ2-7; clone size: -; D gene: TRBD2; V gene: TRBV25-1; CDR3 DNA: TGTGCCAGCAGGGAACGGGGGGGCTCCTACGAGCAGTACTTC; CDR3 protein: CASRERGGSYEQYF
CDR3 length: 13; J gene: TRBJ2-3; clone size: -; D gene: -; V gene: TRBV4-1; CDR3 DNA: TGCGCCAGCAGCCAAGATCAGGACAGAACGCAGTATTTT; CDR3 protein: CASSQDQDRTQYF
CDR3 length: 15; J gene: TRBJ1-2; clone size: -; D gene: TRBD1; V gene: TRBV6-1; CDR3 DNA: TGTGCCAGTCGGACAGGGGCTTCAGCTAACTATGGCTACACCTTC; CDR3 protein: CASRTGASANYGYTF
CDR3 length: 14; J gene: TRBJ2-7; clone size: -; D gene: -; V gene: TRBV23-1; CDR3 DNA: TGCGCCAGCAGTCAACGGACAGTTTCCTACGAGCAGTACTTC; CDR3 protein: CASSQRTVSYEQYF
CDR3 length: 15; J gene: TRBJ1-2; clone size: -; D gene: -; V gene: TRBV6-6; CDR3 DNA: TGTGCCAGCAGTCGACAGGCCCCGGGTAACTATGGCTACACCTTC; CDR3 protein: CASSRQAPGNYGYTF
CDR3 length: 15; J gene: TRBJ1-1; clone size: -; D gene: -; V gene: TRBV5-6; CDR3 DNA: TGTGCCAGCAGCCAAGGGGGGGGATGGAACACTGAAGCTTTCTTT; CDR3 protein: CASSQGGGWNTEAFF
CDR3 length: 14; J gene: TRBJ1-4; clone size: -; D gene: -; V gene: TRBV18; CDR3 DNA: TGTGCCAGCCAGTCACGTGGGGGCGATGAAAAACTGTTTTTT; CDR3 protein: CASQSRGGDEKLFF
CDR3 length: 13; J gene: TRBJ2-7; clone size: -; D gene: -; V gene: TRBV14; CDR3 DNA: TGTGCCAGCAGCAACACTAGGTACTACGAGCAGTACTTC; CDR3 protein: CASSNTRYYEQYF
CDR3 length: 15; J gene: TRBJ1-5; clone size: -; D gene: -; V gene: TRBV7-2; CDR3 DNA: TGTGCCAGCAGCTTTTTCCCGGGTAGCAATCAGCCCCAGCATTTT; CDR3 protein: CASSFFPGSNQPQHF
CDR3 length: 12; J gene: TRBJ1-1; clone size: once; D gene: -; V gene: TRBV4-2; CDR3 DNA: TGTGCCAGCAGCCCTCAGCGCACTGAAGCTTTCTTT; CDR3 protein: CASSPQRTEAFF
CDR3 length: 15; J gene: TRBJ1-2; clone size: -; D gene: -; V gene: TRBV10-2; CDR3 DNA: TGCGCCAGCAGTCCCGAGGGGGGGCTGGGCTATGGCTACACCTTC; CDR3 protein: CASSPEGGLGYGYTF